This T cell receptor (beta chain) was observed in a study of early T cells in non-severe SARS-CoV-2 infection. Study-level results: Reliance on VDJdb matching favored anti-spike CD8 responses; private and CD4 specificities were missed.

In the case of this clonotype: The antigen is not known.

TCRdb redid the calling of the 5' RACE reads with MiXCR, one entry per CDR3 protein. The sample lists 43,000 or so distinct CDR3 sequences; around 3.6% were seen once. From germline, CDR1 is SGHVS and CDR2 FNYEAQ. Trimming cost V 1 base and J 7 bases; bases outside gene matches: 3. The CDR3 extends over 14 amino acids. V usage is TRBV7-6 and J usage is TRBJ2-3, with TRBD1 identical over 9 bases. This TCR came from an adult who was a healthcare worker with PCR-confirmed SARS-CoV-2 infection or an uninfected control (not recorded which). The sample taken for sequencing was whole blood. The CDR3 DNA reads TGTGCCAGCAGCTTAGTGACAGGGGGAAATACGCAGTATTTT. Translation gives CASSLVTGGNTQYF.